This T cell receptor (beta chain) came from a study of cytomegalovirus exposure and HLA in healthy donors. Whole-study context: Early released data comprised about 85 million unique TCRs from HLA-typed donors.

PCR involved 60 Vbeta and 13 Jbeta primers. Using immunoSEQ multiplex PCR, the repertoire was profiled, and TCRdb retains in-frame clones only, with some absent. The sample lists 95,000 to 100,000 clones, more than 75% occurring once. J was trimmed by 1 base and V by 5 bases; bases with no gene match: 4. The CDR3 length is 17 residues. Germline V gene data show CDR1 as SGHTA and CDR2 as FQGNSA. This chain links TRBV7-2 with TRBJ2-6; 11 nucleotides agree with TRBD1. The source is a woman in her fifties or sixties in good health and CMV-seronegative. Sequencing was carried out using PBMCs. The CDR3 here is CASSPGQGASGANVLTF. CDR3 nucleotide sequence: TGTGCCAGCAGCCCCGGACAGGGGGCATCTGGGGCCAACGTCCTGACTTTC.